This TCR beta chain was obtained from a study of T cell responses to AZD1222 COVID-19 vaccine. The CDR3 spans 12 residues. Trimming took off 6 bases at V and 6 bases at J, with 14 bases between the two ends. Germline CDR1 reads SQVTM; CDR2 reads ANQGSEA. As regards this clone: Its antigen remains unknown.

The data were produced by immunoSEQ multiplex PCR, yet TCRdb's version contains in-frame clones alone and is incomplete. In the table there are 150,000 to 200,000 clones, under 95% of which are singletons. Study observations and caveats: Among those given AZD1222, only five to seven were seropositive at baseline. Reports say nearly half of spike-specific TCRs go after unmutated variant regions. Donors were mostly white British, more females; clonal diversity possibly underestimated.

The rearrangement joins TRBV29-1 to TRBJ1-2; D is perhaps TRBD1 (5 bases). The source of this sequence is an adult in good health. Material: peripheral blood, obtained on day 0 of AZD1222 vaccination. The CDR3 region is CSVVRVGDGYTF. The CDR3 region has the DNA TGCAGCGTCGTCAGGGTTGGCGATGGCTACACCTTC.